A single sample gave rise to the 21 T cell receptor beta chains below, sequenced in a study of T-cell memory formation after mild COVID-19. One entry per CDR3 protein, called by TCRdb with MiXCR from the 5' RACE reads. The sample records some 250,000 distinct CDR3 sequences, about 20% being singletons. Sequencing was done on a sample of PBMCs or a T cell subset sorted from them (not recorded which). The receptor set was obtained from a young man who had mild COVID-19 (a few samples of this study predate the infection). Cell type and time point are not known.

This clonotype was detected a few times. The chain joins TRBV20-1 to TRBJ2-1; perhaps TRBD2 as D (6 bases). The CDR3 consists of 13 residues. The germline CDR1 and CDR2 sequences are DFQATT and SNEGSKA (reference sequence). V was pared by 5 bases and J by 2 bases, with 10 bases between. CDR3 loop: CSALEGPYNEQFF. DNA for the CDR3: TGCAGTGCTTTGGAGGGGCCCTACAATGAGCAGTTCTTC.

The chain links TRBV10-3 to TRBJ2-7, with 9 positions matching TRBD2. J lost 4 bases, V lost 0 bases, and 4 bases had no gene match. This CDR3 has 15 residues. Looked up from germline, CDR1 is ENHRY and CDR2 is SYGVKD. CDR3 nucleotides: TGTGCCATCAGTGAGTCGGGTAGCGGGGGATACGAGCAGTACTTC. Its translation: CAISESGSGGYEQYF.

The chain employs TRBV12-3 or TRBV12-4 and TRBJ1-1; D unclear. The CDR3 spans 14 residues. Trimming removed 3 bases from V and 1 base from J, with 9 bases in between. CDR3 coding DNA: TGTGCCAGCAGTTTCGGTTGGCAGAACACTGAAGCTTTCTTT. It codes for CASSFGWQNTEAFF.

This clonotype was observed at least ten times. For the CDR3, the DNA is TGCAGTGCTACCCGACTAGCGCTTCAAGAGACCCAGTACTTC. It translates to CSATRLALQETQYF. The rearrangement uses TRBV20-1 and TRBJ2-5; 8 nucleotides align to TRBD2. Germline values: CDR1 DFQATT, CDR2 SNEGSKA (reference sequence). This CDR3 is built from 14 residues. J was trimmed by 2 bases and V by 4 bases; bases with no gene match: 6.

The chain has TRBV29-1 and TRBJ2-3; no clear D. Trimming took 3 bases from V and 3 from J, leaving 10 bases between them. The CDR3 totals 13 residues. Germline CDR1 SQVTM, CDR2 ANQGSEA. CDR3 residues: CSVEGTRTDTQYF. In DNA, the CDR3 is TGCAGCGTTGAGGGAACCAGAACAGATACGCAGTATTTT.

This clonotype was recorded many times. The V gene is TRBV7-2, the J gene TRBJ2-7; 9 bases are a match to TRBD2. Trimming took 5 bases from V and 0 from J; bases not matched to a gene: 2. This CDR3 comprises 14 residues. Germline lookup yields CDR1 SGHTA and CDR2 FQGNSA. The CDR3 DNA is TGTGCCAGCAGCCAACTAGCGGGCTCCTACGAGCAGTACTTC. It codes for CASSQLAGSYEQYF. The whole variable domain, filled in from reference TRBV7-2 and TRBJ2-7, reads GAGVSQSPSNKVTEKGKDVELRCDPISGHTALYWYRQSLGQGLEFLIYFQGNSAPDKSGLPSDRFSAERTGGSVSTLTIQRTQQEDSAVYLCASSQLAGSYEQYFGPGTRLTVT.

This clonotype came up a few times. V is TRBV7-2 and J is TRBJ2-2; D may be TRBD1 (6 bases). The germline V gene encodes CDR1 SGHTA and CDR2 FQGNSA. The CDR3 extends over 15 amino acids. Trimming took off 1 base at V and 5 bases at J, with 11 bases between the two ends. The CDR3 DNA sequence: TGTGCCAGCAGCTTAGGGGTGACAGGTACCGGGGAGCTGTTTTTT. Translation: CASSLGVTGTGELFF.

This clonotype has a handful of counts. In DNA, the CDR3 is TGTGCCAGCAGCGTCCTAGGGGATACGCAGTATTTT. As protein: CASSVLGDTQYF. The gene calls are TRBV5-5 and TRBJ2-3; the D is unclear. The V end was cut by 4 bases, the J end by 6 bases, with 9 bases between. The CDR3 is made up of 12 amino acids. In germline, CDR1 is SGHKS, CDR2 YYEKEE (reference sequence).

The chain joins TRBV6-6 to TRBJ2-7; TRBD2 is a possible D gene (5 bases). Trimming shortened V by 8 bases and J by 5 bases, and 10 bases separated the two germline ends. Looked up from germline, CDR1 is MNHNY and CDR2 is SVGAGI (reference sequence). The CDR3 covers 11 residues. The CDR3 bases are TGTGCCAGCTACGACTATCACGAGCAGTACTTC. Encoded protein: CASYDYHEQYF.

DNA of the CDR3: TGTGCCAGCAGGTCCTGGGAATCTGCCGGGGCCAACGTCCTGACTTTC. Protein product: CASRSWESAGANVLTF. The rearrangement links TRBV28 to TRBJ2-6; no clear D. CDR1 and CDR2 from the germline V gene are MDHEN and SYDVKM. The CDR3 spans 16 residues. The V end was cut by 6 bases, the J end by 4 bases, with 16 bases between.

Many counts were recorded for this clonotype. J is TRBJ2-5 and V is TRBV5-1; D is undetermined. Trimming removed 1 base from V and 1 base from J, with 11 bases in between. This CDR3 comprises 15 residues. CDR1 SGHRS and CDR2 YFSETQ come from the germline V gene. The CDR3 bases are TGCGCCAGCAGCTTGATGTTGGGTGGCCAAGAGACCCAGTACTTC. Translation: CASSLMLGGQETQYF.

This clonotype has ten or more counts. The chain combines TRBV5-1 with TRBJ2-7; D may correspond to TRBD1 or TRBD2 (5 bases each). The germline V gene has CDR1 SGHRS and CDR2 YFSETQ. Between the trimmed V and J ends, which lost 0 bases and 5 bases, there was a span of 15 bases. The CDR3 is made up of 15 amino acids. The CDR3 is CASSLDGRDGDEQYV. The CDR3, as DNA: TGCGCCAGCAGCTTGGATGGACGGGACGGCGACGAGCAGTACGTC.

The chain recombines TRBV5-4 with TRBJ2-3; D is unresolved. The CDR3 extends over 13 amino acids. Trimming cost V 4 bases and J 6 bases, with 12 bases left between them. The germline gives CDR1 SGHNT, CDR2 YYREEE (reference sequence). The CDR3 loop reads CASSPYSADTQYF. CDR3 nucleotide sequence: TGTGCCAGCAGCCCCTATAGTGCGGATACGCAGTATTTT.

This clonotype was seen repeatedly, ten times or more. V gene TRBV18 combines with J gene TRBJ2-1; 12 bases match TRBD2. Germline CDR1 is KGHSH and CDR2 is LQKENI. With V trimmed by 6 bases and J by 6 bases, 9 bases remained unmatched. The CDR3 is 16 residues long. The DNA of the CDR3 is TGTGCCAGCTCTACTAGCGGGGGGCCCTCCGGCAATGAGCAGTTCTTC. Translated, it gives CASSTSGGPSGNEQFF.

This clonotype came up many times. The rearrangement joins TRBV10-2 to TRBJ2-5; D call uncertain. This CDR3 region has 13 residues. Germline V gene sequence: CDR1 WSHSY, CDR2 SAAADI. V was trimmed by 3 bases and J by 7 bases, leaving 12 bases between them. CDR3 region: CASSEMVRGTQYF. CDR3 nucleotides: TGCGCCAGCAGTGAAATGGTGCGCGGGACCCAGTACTTC.

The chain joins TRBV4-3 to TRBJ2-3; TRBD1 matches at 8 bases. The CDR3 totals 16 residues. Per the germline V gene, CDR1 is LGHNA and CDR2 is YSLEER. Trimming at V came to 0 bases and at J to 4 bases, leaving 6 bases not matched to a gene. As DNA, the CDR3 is TGCGCCAGCAGCCAAGATCTAGGACAGGGATCAGATACGCAGTATTTT. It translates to CASSQDLGQGSDTQYF.

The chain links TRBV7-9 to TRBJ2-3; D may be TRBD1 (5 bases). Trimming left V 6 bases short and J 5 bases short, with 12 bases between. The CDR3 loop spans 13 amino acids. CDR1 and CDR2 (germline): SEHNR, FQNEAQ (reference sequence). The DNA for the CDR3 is TGTGCCAGCAGGGGGTGGGGCCTAGATACGCAGTATTTT. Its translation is CASRGWGLDTQYF.

DNA of the CDR3: TGTGCCAGCAGCTTACCCCCCGGGTCCGAGCAGTACTTC. Encoded protein: CASSLPPGSEQYF. The rearrangement joins TRBV11-2 to TRBJ2-7, with D unresolved. Germline CDR1 SGHAT, CDR2 FQNNGV. Trimming left V 2 bases short and J 6 bases short, with 11 bases between. CDR3 length: 13 residues. The whole variable domain, remainder taken from reference TRBV11-2 and TRBJ2-7, is EAGVAQSPRYKIIEKRQSVAFWCNPISGHATLYWYQQILGQGPKLLIQFQNNGVVDDSQLPKDRFSAERLKGVDSTLKIQPAKLEDSAVYLCASSLPPGSEQYFGPGTRLTVT.

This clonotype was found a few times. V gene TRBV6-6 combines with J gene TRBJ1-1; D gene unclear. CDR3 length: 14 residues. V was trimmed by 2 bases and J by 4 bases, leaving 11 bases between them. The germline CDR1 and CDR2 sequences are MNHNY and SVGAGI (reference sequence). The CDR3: CASSYTAQSTEAFF. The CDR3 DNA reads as TGTGCCAGCAGTTACACAGCACAGAGCACTGAAGCTTTCTTT.

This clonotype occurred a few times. CDR3 amino acids: CASRRGGRNTEAFF. DNA for the CDR3: TGTGCCAGCAGAAGGGGGGGCCGGAACACTGAAGCTTTCTTT. The chain carries TRBV12-3 or TRBV12-4 and TRBJ1-1; D is possibly TRBD1 (6 bases). V dropped 6 bases and J dropped 1 base, with 12 bases sitting between them. The CDR3 totals 14 residues.

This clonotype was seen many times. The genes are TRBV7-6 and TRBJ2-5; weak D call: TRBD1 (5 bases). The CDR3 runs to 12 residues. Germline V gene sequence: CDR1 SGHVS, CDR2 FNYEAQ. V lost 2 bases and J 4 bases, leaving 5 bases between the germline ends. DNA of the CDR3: TGTGCCAGCAGCTTACAGGGAGAGACCCAGTACTTC. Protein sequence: CASSLQGETQYF.